This T cell receptor beta chain was recorded in a study of breast tumors, draining lymph nodes, adjacent tissues (dated by TCRdb to between 2015 and 2016). For context, the study as a whole: In breast cancer patients, the study compared the TCR beta repertoires of tumor, adjacent nontumor tissue and axillary lymph nodes. In human breast cancer, the study set out to assess how tumor, surrounding tissue and draining lymph node repertoires relate to one another and whether T cells might be exchanged between them. General findings and caveats noted by the study authors: Tumor and nontumor tissue repertoires were found to be significantly more similar in luminal-like than in basal-like breast cancer. T-cell repertoire diversity in tumors was found to be lower than in lymph nodes but higher than in nontumor tissue, and preferential V and J gene usage was observed. The data were considered consistent with most tumor T cells being derived from the lymph node and subsequently expanding within tumor tissue. The study presented the conclusion that tumor T cells originate in lymph nodes as consistent with a hypothesis, not as something directly demonstrated.

This clonotype was counted ten times or more. Its antigen is still unknown. Per-base qualities were not stored, and no clone one base away is much larger. Reading the germline V gene gives CDR1 SGHRS and CDR2 YFSETQ. V is reduced by 7 bases and J by 3 bases, leaving a spacing of 32 bases between them. From cysteine to phenylalanine, the CDR3 is 19 amino acids long. Only the CDR3 part of the read is kept: 57 bases, read in frame from the first base. TCRdb records Illumina HiSeq 2000 as the sequencer. Multiplex PCR amplification was used to generate the TCR beta chain libraries. High-throughput sequencing was used to analyze the amplified TCR beta chain products. The public reads were reprocessed in TCRdb via fastp at Q25 and MiXCR, keeping in-frame beta chains. CDR3 protein sequences are deduplicated, and each keeps its most common genes and DNA. This sample comprises 50,000 to 55,000 distinct CDR3 sequences, roughly 39% of them detected only once. The biggest ten clones account for 10% to 13% of the sample.

The rearrangement joined TRBV5-1 to TRBJ2-7; 9 matching bases give a weak D call of TRBD2. Sequencing input: breast tumor tissue. This TCR was recovered from a female donor with breast cancer. Some clones in this sample may be carry-over from other donors' samples. The bases read TGCGCCAGCTACCCCGAGACAGGGGCTTTTAGCGGGAGCCGCTACGAGCAGTACTTC. Translation gives CASYPETGAFSGSRYEQYF.